The 5 T cell receptor beta chains reported below all come from one sample, sequenced in a study of T cells in localized non-small cell lung cancer. The assay was immunoSEQ multiplex PCR, and TCRdb's table has in-frame clones only and misses some. The table records some 53,000 clones, roughly 90% of them present only once. The sequencing used peripheral blood, collected before any cancer treatment. The origin of the receptors is a male donor older than 55 with stage III squamous cell lung carcinoma.

The gene calls are TRBV4-3 and TRBJ1-5, with D possibly matching TRBD1 (6 bases). Trimming left V 1 base short and J 11 bases short, with 15 bases between. CDR1 and CDR2 from the germline V gene are LGHNA and YSLEER. The CDR3 loop spans 14 amino acids. The DNA of the CDR3 is TGCGCCAGCAGCCAAGTGAGACAGGAGGTGGCCCAGCATTTT. This translates into CASSQVRQEVAQHF.

The V call is TRBV19, the J call TRBJ1-2, with TRBD1 identical over 8 bases. CDR1 and CDR2 from the germline V gene are LNHDA and SQIVND (reference sequence). Trimming removed 3 bases from V and 2 bases from J; junction bases left unmatched: 8. The length of the CDR3 is 16 residues. The CDR3 loop reads CASSIDGQGRNYGYTF. The CDR3 region has the DNA TGTGCCAGTAGTATTGACGGACAGGGAAGGAACTATGGCTACACCTTC.

V is TRBV10-2 and J is TRBJ2-7; tentatively, D is TRBD2 (7 bases). Germline lookup yields CDR1 WSHSY and CDR2 SAAADI. Trimming removed 7 bases at V and 7 bases at J, with 17 bases between. The CDR3 consists of 13 residues. CDR3 region: CASTRTEGGEQYF. The CDR3 bases are TGCGCCAGCACCCGGACAGAGGGGGGGGAGCAGTACTTC.

This chain connects TRBV6-5 to TRBJ2-1, with 7 bases identical to TRBD1. V lost 6 bases, J lost 0 bases, and 2 bases stayed unmatched. Germline CDR1 reads MNHEY; CDR2 reads SVGAGI. The CDR3 runs to 14 residues. CDR3: CASSPGGSYNEQFF. The CDR3 nucleotides read TGTGCCAGCAGCCCAGGGGGCTCCTACAATGAGCAGTTCTTC.

V is TRBV7-3 and J is TRBJ1-5, with 8 bases that match TRBD1. Per germline, CDR1 SGHTA and CDR2 FQGTGA. This CDR3 has 13 residues. V lost 5 bases, J lost 7 bases, and 4 bases stayed unmatched. CDR3 DNA sequence: TGTGCCAGCAGCCAGGGGGCTCGACAGCCCCAGCATTTT. Translating gives CASSQGARQPQHF.